This section outlines one TCR beta chain sequence together with its context. Antigen specificity is unknown. The germline V and J ends were trimmed by 1 base and 4 bases, with 14 bases remaining between them. There are 15 residues in the CDR3. CDR1 and CDR2 (germline): GTSNPN, SVGIG (reference sequence). These data come from a study of glioma-infiltrating T cells after dendritic cell vaccination. The repertoire was sequenced with immunoSEQ multiplex PCR; TCRdb's copy has only in-frame clones and lacks some. The sample records roughly 88,000 clones, 80% to 90% being singletons. The time point was: after dendritic cell vaccination, including at tumor progression/relapse. All glioblastoma patients lacked an isocitrate dehydrogenase mutation. Study findings and constraints: No direct clonality-survival link was found; a diverse polyclonal response may matter.

This sample comprised blood, obtained after dendritic cell vaccination. The TCR originated in a human donor with glioblastoma. This chain connects TRBV30 to TRBJ1-5, with D unclear. The CDR3 DNA follows: TGTGCCTGGAGTGCTCTAACGTCCGGGAATCAGCCCCAGCATTTT. Its translation is CAWSALTSGNQPQHF.